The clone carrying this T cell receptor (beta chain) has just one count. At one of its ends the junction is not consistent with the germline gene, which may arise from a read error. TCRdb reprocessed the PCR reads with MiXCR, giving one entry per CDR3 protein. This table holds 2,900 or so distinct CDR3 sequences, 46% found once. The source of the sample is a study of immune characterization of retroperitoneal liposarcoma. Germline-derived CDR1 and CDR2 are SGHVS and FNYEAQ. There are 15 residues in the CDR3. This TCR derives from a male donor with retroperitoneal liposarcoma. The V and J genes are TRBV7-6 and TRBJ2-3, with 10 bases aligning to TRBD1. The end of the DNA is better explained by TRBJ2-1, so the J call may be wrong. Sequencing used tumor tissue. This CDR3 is CASSLRQGALYEQFF. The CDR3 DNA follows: TGTGCTAGCAGCCTTAGACAGGGGGCTTTGTATGAGCAGTTCTTC.